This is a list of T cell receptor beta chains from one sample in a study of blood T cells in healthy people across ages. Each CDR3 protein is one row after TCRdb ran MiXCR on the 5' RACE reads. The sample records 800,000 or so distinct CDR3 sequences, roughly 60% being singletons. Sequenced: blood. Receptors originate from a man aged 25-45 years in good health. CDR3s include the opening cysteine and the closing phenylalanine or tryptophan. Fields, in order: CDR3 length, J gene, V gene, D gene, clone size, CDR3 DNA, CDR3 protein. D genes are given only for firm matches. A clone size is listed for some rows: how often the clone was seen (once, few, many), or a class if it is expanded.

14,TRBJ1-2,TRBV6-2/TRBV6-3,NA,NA,TGTGCCAGCAGTTGGACCCCGAGGGACTATGGCTACACCTTC,CASSWTPRDYGYTF
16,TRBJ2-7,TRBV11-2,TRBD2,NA,TGTGCCAGCAGCCAAGTTTCAGGGGGACTAGCGAGCGAGCAGTACTTC,CASSQVSGGLASEQYF
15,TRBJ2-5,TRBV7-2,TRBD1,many,TGTGCCAGCAGCTGGGTGACAGGGGCAGGAGAGACCCAGTACTTC,CASSWVTGAGETQYF
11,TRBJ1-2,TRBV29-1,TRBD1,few,TGCAGCGAGGGGGCCGCGCATGGCTACACCTTC,CSEGAAHGYTF
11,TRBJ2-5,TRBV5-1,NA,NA,TGCGCCAGCCGATTGGCGGAGACCCAGTACTTC,CASRLAETQYF
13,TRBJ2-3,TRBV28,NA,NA,TGTGCCAGCAGGGACGGCAGCACAGATACGCAGTATTTT,CASRDGSTDTQYF
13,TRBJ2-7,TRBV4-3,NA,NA,TGCGCCAGCAGCCAAGATCTTCAGGTCGAGCAGTACTTC,CASSQDLQVEQYF
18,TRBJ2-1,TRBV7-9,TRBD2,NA,TGTGCCAGCAGCTCTAGCGGGGGGTCGATTCGCTCCTACAATGAGCAGTTCTTC,CASSSSGGSIRSYNEQFF
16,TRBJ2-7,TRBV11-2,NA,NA,TGTGCCAGCAGATATGAAGGGGGTCTTAGGATTTACGAGCAGTACTTC,CASRYEGGLRIYEQYF
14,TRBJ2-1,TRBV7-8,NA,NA,TGTGCCAGCAGACTCACTTCAGGGCTCAATGAGCAGTTCTTC,CASRLTSGLNEQFF
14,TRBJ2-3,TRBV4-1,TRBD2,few,TGCGCCAGCAGATGGACTAGCGGGTCTGATACGCAGTATTTT,CASRWTSGSDTQYF
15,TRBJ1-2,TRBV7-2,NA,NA,TGTGCCAGCAGCCCCGAGGACAACCTATTCTATGGCTACACCTTC,CASSPEDNLFYGYTF
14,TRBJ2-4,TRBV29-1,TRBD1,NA,TGCAGCGTTGCCGGGACAGGTAGCTTCTACGGGCAGTACTTC,CSVAGTGSFYGQYF
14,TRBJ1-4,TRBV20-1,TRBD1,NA,TGCAGTGCTCCGGCGGGACAGGGGATTGGAAAACTGTTTTTT,CSAPAGQGIGKLFF
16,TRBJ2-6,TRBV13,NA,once,TGTGCCAGCAGCTCCCCGGGGGACTCTGGGGCCAACGTCCTGACTTTC,CASSSPGDSGANVLTF
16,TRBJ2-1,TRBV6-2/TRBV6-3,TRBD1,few,TGTGCCAGCATCCAGGACAGGGCGACGTCCTACAATGAGCAGTTCTTC,CASIQDRATSYNEQFF
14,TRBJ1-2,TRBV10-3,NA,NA,TGTGCCATCAGGGGAAAGGAGTACAGATATGGCTACACCTTC,CAIRGKEYRYGYTF
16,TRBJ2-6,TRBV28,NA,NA,TGTGCCAGCAGTTCTCACAGGGTTCCTGGGGCCAACGTCCTGACTTTC,CASSSHRVPGANVLTF
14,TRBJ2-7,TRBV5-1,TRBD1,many,TGCGCCAGCAGCAACGACAGGGGGTCAGGCGAGCAGTACTTC,CASSNDRGSGEQYF
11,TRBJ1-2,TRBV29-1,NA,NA,TGCAGCGTGGTGAGGGGGTCTGGCTACACCTTC,CSVVRGSGYTF
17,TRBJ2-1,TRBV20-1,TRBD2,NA,TGCAGTGCTAGATCCCGTTTAAGACTAGCGGGGGGCAATGAGCAGTTCTTC,CSARSRLRLAGGNEQFF
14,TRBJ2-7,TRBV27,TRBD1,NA,TGTGCCAGCAGCAAGTGGGGCAGGGGGCGCGAGCAGTACTTC,CASSKWGRGREQYF
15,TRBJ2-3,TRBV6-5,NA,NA,TGTGCCAGCAGTTACGGTAGGGGAAGCACAGATACGCAGTATTTT,CASSYGRGSTDTQYF
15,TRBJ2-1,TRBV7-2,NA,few,TGTGCCAGCAGCCCTACCAGGAGCTCCTACAATGAGCAGTTCTTC,CASSPTRSSYNEQFF
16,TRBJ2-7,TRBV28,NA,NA,TGTGCCAGCAGTTTATATGTACAGGGCGGAACCTACGAGCAGTACTTC,CASSLYVQGGTYEQYF
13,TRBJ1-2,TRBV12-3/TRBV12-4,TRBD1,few,TGTGCCAGCAGTCCGGACAGGGTAGGCGGCTACACCTTC,CASSPDRVGGYTF
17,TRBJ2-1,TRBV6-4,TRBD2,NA,TGTGCCAGCAGTGAAACCGGGACTAGCGGGGGGTACAATGAGCAGTTCTTC,CASSETGTSGGYNEQFF
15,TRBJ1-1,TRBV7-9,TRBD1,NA,TGTGCCAGCAGCCACCCCACAGGGGGGTCAACTGAAGCTTTCTTT,CASSHPTGGSTEAFF
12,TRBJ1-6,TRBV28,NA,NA,TGTGCCAGCAGTTTTTGGGGTTCACCCCTCCACTTT,CASSFWGSPLHF
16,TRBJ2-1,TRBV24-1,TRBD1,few,TGTGCCACCAGTGACCATACAGGGGTATCCTACAATGAGCAGTTCTTC,CATSDHTGVSYNEQFF
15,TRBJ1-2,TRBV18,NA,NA,TGTGCCAGCTCACCGGGACCCACAGGGAGTTACGGCTACACCTTC,CASSPGPTGSYGYTF
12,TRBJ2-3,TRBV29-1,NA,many,TGCAGCGTTGAAGCCGGGGCAGATACGCAGTATTTT,CSVEAGADTQYF
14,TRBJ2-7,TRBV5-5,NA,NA,TGTGCCAGCAGCCCCGGAGCCGCCAGGGACGAGCAGTACTTC,CASSPGAARDEQYF
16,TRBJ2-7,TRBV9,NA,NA,TGTGCCAGCAGCGTAGGAGGCCTTGTGGCCGGTCCCGAGCAGTACTTC,CASSVGGLVAGPEQYF
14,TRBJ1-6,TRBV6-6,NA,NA,TGTGCCAGCAGCTACGACGTGGGTAATTCACCCCTCCACTTT,CASSYDVGNSPLHF
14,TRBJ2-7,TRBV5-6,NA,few,TGTGCCAGCAGCTTGGGGCGGGGTTATGACGAGCAGTACTTC,CASSLGRGYDEQYF
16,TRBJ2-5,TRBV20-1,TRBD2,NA,TGCAGTGCTAGTCATCCTAGCGGGGTATACGGGGAGACCCAGTACTTC,CSASHPSGVYGETQYF
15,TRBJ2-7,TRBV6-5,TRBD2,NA,TGTGCCAGCAGTTACCTACTAGCGGGGGGTTACGAGCAGTACTTC,CASSYLLAGGYEQYF
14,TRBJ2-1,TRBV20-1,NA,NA,TGCAGTGCTAGAAGAGATCCCGATTACAATGAGCAGTTCTTC,CSARRDPDYNEQFF
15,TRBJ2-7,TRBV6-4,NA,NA,TGTGCCAACAGTGATGGGGCTAGCTCCTACAATGAGCAGTACTTC,CANSDGASSYNEQYF
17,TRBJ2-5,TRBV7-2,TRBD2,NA,TGTGCCAGCAGCGTACGTCTAGCGGGGGGCCGACCAGAGACCCAGTACTTC,CASSVRLAGGRPETQYF
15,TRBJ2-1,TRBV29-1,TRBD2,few,TGCAGCGTTGACGGGCTAGCGGGGGGGCCGGATGAGCAGTTCTTC,CSVDGLAGGPDEQFF
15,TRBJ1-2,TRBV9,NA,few,TGTGCCAGCAGCGTAGAAGCAGCTTCTAACTATGGCTACACCTTC,CASSVEAASNYGYTF
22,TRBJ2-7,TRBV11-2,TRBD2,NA,TGTGCCAGACCCTTTTTCTCACCCTCACCGGGACTAGCGGGGACTAGCTCCTACGAGCAGTACTTC,CARPFFSPSPGLAGTSSYEQYF
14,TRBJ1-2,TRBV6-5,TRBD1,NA,TGTGCCAGCAGTCGGGACAGGGGACCTTATGGCTACACCTTC,CASSRDRGPYGYTF
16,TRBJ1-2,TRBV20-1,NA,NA,TGCAGTGCTAGAGATATTAACGGCAGGGAGTCCCGTGGCTACACCTTC,CSARDINGRESRGYTF
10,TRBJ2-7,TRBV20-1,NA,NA,TGCAGTGCTCCTTCCCGCGAGCAGTACTTC,CSAPSREQYF
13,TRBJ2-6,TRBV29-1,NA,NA,TGCAGCGTTGTATACTCTGGGGCCAACGTCCTGTCTTTC,CSVVYSGANVLSF
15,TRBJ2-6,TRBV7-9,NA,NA,TGTACCAGCAGCCATCCGCGCCCTGGGGCCAACGTCCTGACTTTC,CTSSHPRPGANVLTF
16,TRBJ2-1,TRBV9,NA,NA,TGTGCCAGCAGCGTAGCTGGGTCCGCACGGTACAATGAGCAGTTCTTC,CASSVAGSARYNEQFF
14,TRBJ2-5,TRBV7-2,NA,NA,TGTGCCAGCAGCTTAGCGGCCGGCAAAGAGACCCAGTACTTC,CASSLAAGKETQYF
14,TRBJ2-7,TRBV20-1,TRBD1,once,TGCAGTGCGTATGGGACAGGGGTTAGCTACGAGCAGTACTTC,CSAYGTGVSYEQYF
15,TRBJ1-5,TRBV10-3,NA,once,TGTGCCATCAGTCCCGCGGGCGAGGGGAGTCAGCCCCAGCATTTT,CAISPAGEGSQPQHF
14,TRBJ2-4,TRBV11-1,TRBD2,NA,TGTGCCAGCAGCGCGACGGCGGGAGGGGACGGTCAGTACTTC,CASSATAGGDGQYF
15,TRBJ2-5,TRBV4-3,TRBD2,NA,TGCGCCAGCAGCCAAATGGGACTACTACAAGAGACCCAGTACTTC,CASSQMGLLQETQYF